This T cell receptor beta chain was captured in a study of shared T cell receptors in the human thymus. TCRdb keeps only in-frame clones here, not all; method: immunoSEQ multiplex PCR. The table shows some 720,000 clones, with around 87% occurring only once. The germline CDR1 and CDR2 sequences are LGHNA and YNFKEQ. J lost 5 bases, V lost 4 bases, and 16 bases had no gene match. CDR3 length equals 19 residues. This same sample was also taken into another study, of human thymus T cells. That work adds: An apparent bias in V and J gene usage was seen in thymic and blood repertoires. What related research reported was that thymic repertoires overlapped highly among unrelated individuals.

The genes are TRBV4-2 and TRBJ2-2; 10 nucleotides align to TRBD2. The specimen was thymocytes. This clonotype was obtained from a boy under two years old with a congenital heart defect. CDR3 amino acids: CASSPLRTSGSGWTGELFF. CDR3 in DNA: TGTGCCAGCAGCCCCCTTCGGACTAGCGGATCCGGGTGGACCGGGGAGCTGTTTTTT.